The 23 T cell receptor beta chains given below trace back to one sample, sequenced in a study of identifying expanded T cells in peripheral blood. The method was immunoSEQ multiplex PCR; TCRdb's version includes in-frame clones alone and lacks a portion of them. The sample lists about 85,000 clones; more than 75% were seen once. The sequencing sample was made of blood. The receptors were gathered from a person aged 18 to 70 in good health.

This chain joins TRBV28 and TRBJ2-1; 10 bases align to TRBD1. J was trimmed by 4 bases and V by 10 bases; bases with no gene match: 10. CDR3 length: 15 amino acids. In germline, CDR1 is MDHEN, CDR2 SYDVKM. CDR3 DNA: TGTGCCACCCAAGAGACAGGGGGCATTTACAATGAGCAGTTCTTC. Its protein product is CATQETGGIYNEQFF.

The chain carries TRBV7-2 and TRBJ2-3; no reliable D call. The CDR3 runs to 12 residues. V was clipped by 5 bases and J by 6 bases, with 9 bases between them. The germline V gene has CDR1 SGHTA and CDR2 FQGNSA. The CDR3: CASSPLRDTQYF. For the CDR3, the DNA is TGTGCCAGCAGCCCCCTTAGGGATACGCAGTATTTT.

The CDR3 loop reads CASSPVGGSQPQHF. The CDR3 nucleotides are TGTGCCAGCTCCCCAGTGGGGGGAAGTCAGCCCCAGCATTTT. The rearrangement joins TRBV6-5 to TRBJ1-5, with D maybe TRBD1 (5 bases). Germline V gives CDR1 MNHEY, CDR2 SVGAGI. This CDR3 is 14 amino acids long. The germline V and J ends were trimmed by 8 bases and 6 bases, with 17 bases remaining between them.

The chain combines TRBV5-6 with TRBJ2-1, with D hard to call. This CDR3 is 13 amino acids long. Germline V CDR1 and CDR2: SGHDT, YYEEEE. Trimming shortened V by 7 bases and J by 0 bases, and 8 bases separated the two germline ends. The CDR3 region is CASQASSYNEQFF. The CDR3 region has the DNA TGTGCCAGCCAGGCGAGCTCCTACAATGAGCAGTTCTTC.

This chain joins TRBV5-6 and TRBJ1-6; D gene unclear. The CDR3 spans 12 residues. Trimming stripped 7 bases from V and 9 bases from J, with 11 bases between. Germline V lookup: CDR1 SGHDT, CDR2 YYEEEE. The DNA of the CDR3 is TGTGCCAGCTCCCTCGGAGGTTCACCCCTCCACTTT. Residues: CASSLGGSPLHF.

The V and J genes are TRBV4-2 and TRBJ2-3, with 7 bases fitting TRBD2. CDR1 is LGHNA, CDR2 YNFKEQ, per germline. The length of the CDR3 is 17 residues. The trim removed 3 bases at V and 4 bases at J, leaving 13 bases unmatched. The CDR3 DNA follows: TGTGCCAGCAGCCACCCCCCGGGAGGCCGCCCCGCAGATACGCAGTATTTT. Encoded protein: CASSHPPGGRPADTQYF.

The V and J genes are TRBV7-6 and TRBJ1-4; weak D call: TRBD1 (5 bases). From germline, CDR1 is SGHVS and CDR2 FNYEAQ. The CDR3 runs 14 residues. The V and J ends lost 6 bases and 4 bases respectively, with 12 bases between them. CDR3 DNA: TGTGCCAGCAGACCAGGGCTGTTTAATGAAAAACTGTTTTTT. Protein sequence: CASRPGLFNEKLFF. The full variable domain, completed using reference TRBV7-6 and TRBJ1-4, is GAGVSQSPRYKVTKRGQDVALRCDPISGHVSLYWYRQALGQGPEFLTYFNYEAQQDKSGLPNDRFSAERPEGSISTLTIQRTEQRDSAMYRCASRPGLFNEKLFFGSGTQLSVL.

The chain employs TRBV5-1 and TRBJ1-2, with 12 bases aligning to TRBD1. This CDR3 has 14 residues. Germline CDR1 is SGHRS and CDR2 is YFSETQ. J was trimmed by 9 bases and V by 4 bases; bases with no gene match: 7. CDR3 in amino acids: CASSPRDRGPSYTF. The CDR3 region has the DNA TGCGCCAGCAGCCCCCGGGACAGGGGGCCAAGCTACACCTTC.

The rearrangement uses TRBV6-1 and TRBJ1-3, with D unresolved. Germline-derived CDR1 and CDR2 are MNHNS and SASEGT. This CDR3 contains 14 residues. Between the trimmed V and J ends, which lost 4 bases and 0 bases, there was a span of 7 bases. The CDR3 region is CASSGGSSGNTIYF. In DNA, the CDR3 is TGTGCCAGCAGTGGAGGGAGCTCTGGAAACACCATATATTTT.

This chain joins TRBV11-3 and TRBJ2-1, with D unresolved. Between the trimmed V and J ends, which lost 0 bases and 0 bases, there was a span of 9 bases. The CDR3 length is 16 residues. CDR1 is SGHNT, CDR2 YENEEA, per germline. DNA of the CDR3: TGTGCCAGCAGCTTAGATCGGTGGAGCTCCTACAATGAGCAGTTCTTC. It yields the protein CASSLDRWSSYNEQFF.

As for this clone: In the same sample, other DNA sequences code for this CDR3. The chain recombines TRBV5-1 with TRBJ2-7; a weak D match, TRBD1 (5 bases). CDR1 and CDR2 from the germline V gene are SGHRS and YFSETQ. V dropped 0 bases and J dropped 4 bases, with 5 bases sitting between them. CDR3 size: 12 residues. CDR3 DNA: TGCGCCAGCAGCTTGGAGGGGTACGAGCAGTACTTC. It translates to CASSLEGYEQYF.

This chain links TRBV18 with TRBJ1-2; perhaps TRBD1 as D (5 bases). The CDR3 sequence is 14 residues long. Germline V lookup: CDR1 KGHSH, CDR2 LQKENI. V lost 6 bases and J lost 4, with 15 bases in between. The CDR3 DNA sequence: TGTGCCAGCTCTCCAGGGACCTCAAGCTATGGCTACACCTTC. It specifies CASSPGTSSYGYTF.

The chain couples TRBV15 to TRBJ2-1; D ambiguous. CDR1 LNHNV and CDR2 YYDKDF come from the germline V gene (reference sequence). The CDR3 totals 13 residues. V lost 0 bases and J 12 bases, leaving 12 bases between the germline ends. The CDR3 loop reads CATSRDGRSMQFF. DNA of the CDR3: TGTGCCACCAGCAGAGATGGGCGGTCGATGCAGTTCTTC.

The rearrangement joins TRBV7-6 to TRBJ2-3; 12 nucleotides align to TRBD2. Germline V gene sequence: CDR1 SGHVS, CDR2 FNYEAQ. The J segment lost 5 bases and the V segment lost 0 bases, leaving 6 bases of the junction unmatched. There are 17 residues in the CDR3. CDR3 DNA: TGTGCCAGCAGCTTAGCTCCGACTAGCGGGGGATTAGATACGCAGTATTTT. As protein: CASSLAPTSGGLDTQYF.

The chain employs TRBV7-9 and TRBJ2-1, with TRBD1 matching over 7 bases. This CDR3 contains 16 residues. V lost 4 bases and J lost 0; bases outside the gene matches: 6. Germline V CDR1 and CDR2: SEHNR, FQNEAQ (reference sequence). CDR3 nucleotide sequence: TGTGCCAGCAGCTCCCCGGGACAGAGCTCCTACAATGAGCAGTTCTTC. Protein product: CASSSPGQSSYNEQFF.

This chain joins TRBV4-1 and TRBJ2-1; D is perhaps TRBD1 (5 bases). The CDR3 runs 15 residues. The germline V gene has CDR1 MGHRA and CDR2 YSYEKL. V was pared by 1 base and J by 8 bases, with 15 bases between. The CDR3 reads CASSQVRQGAHEQFF. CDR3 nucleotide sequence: TGCGCCAGCAGCCAAGTAAGGCAGGGTGCCCATGAGCAGTTCTTC.

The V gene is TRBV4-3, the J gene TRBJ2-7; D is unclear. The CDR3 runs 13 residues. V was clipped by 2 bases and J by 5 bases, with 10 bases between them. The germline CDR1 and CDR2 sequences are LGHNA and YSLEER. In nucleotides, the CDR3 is TGCGCCAGCAGCCAATACTTCCACCACGAGCAGTACTTC. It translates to CASSQYFHHEQYF.

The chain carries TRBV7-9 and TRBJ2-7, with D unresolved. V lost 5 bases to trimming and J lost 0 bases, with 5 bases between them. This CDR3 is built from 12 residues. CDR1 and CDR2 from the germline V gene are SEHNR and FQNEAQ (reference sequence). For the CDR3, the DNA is TGTGCCAGCAGCCGAGCCTCCTACGAGCAGTACTTC. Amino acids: CASSRASYEQYF.

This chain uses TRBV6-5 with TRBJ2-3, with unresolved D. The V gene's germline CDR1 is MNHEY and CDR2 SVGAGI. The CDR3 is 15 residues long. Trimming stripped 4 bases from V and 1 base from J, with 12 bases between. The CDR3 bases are TGTGCCAGCAGTTCGATACAGCTCCGCACAGATACGCAGTATTTT. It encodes CASSSIQLRTDTQYF.

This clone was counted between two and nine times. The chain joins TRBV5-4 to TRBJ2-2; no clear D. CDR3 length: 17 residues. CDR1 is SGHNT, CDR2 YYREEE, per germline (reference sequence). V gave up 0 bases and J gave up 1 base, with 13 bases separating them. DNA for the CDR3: TGTGCCAGCAGCTTGGCAGCCCCCACAATGAACACCGGGGAGCTGTTTTTT. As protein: CASSLAAPTMNTGELFF.

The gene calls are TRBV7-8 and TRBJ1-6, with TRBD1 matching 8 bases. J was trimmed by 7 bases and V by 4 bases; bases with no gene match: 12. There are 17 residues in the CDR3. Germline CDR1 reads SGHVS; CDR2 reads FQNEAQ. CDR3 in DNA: TGTGCCAGCAGCTCCACGACACAGGGGGTACGCAATTCACCCCTCCACTTT. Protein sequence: CASSSTTQGVRNSPLHF.

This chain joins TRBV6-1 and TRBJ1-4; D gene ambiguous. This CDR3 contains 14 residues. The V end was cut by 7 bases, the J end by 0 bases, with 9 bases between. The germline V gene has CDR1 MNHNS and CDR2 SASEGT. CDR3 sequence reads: CASTSHATNEKLFF. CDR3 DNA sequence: TGTGCCAGCACTTCGCATGCAACTAATGAAAAACTGTTTTTT.

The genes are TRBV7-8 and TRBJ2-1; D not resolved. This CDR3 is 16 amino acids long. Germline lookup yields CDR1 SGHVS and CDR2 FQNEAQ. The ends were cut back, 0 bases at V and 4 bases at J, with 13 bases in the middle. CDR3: CASSLAFQRPYNEQFF. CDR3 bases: TGTGCCAGCAGCTTAGCGTTCCAGCGCCCATACAATGAGCAGTTCTTC.